The present entry profiles one T cell receptor (beta chain) with its context. The CDR3 consists of 16 residues. V was clipped by 5 bases and J by 7 bases; unmatched bases: 14. Per the germline V gene, CDR1 is SGHTA and CDR2 is FQGTGA. Profiling relied on immunoSEQ multiplex PCR, and the TCRdb table lists in-frame clones only, not all of them. The repertoire consists of tens of thousands of clones, with about 80% occurring once and the leading ten covering roughly 12%. This sample is drawn from a study of blood T cell repertoires in COVID-19. The sequenced material came from peripheral blood. The source is a human donor in a cohort sampled during active COVID-19. This chain uses TRBV7-3 with TRBJ2-1; 7 bases match TRBD2. The DNA of the CDR3 is TGTGCCAGCAGCCTATCCCGGACTAGGGCTCGGAATGAGCAGTTCTTC. It specifies CASSLSRTRARNEQFF.